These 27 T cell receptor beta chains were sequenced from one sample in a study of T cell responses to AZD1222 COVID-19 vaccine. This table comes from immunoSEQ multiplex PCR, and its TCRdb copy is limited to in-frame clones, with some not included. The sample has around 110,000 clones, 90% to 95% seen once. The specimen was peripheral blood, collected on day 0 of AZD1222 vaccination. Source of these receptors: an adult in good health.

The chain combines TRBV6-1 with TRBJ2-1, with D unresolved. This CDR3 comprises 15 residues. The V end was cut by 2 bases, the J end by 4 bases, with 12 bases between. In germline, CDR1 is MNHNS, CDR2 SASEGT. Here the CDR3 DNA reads TGTGCCAGCAGTGAATCTCGCCACGGTTACAATGAGCAGTTCTTC. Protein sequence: CASSESRHGYNEQFF.

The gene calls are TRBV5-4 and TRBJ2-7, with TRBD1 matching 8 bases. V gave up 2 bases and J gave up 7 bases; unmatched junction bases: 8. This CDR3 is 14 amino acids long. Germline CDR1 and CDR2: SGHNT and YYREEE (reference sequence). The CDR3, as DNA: TGTGCCAGCAGCTTTCGGACAGGGATGGATGAGCAGTACTTC. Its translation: CASSFRTGMDEQYF. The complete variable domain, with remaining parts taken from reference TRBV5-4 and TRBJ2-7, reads ETGVTQSPTHLIKTRGQQVTLRCSSQSGHNTVSWYQQALGQGPQFIFQYYREEENGRGNFPPRFSGLQFPNYSSELNVNALELDDSALYLCASSFRTGMDEQYFGPGTRLTVT.

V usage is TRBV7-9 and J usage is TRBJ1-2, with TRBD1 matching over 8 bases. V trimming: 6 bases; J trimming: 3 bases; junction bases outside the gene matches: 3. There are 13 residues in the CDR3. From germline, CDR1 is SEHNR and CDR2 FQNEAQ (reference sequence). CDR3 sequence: CASRPDRDYGYTF. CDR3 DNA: TGTGCCAGCAGACCGGACAGGGACTATGGCTACACCTTC.

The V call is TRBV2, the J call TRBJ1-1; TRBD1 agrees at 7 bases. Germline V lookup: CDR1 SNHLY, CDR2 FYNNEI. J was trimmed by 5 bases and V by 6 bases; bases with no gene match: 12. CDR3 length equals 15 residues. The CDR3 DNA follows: TGTGCCAGCAGGGCAGAAGGGGGCTTGGGTACTGAAGCTTTCTTT. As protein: CASRAEGGLGTEAFF.

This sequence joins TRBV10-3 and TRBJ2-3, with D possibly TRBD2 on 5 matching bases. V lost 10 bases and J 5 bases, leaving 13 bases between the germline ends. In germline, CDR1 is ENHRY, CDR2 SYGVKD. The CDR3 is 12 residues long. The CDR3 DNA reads TGTGCCACCTGGGAGTTTGGAGATACGCAGTATTTT. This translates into CATWEFGDTQYF.

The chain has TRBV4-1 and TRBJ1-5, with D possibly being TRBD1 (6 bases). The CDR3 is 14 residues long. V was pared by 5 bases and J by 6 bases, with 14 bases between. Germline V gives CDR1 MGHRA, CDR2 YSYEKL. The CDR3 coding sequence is TGCGCCAGCAGCAACCACAGGGAGGCTCAGCCCCAGCATTTT. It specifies CASSNHREAQPQHF.

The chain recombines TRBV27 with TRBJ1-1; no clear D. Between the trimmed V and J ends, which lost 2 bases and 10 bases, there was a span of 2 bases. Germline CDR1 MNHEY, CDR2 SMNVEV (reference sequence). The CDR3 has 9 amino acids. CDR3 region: CASSLIAFF. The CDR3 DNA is TGTGCCAGCAGTTTAATAGCTTTCTTT.

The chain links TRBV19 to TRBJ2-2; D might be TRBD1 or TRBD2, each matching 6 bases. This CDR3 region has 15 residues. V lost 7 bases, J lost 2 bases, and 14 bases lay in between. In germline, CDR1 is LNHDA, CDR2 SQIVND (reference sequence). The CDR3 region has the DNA TGTGCCAGTAAGGGGGGACTCTCTAACACCGGGGAGCTGTTTTTT. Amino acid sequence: CASKGGLSNTGELFF.

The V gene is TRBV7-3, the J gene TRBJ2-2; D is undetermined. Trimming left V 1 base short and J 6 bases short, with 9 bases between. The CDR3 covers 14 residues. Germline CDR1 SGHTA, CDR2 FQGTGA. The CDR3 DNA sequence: TGTGCCAGCAGCTTAAAAATCGTAGCCGGGGAGCTGTTTTTT. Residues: CASSLKIVAGELFF.

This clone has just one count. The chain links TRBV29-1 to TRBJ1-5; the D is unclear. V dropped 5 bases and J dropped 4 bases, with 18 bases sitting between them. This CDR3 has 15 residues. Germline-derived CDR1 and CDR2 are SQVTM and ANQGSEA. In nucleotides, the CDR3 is TGCAGCGTTTTCCCGTTAATGGTGCGAAATCAGCCCCAGCATTTT. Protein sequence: CSVFPLMVRNQPQHF.

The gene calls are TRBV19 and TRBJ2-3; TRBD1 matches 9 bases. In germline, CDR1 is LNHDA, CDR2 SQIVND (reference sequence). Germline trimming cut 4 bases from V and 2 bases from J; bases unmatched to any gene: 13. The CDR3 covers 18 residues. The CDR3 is CASSTLQTGGSPTDTQYF. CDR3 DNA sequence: TGTGCCAGTAGTACGCTCCAAACAGGGGGCTCCCCCACAGATACGCAGTATTTT. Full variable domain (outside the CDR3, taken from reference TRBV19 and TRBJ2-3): DGGITQSPKYLFRKEGQNVTLSCEQNLNHDAMYWYRQDPGQGLRLIYYSQIVNDFQKGDIAEGYSVSREKKESFPLTVTSAQKNPTAFYLCASSTLQTGGSPTDTQYFGPGTRLTVL.

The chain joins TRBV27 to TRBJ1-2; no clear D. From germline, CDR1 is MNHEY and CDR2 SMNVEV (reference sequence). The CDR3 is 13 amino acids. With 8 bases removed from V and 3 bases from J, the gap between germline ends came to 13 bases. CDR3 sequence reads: CASGDGSDYGYTF. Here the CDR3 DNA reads TGTGCCAGCGGCGACGGGAGCGACTATGGCTACACCTTC.

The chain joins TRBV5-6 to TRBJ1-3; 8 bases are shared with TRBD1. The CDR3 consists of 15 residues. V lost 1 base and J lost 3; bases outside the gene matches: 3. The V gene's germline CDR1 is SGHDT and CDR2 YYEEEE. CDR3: CASSLQGAYGNTIYF. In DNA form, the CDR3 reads TGTGCCAGCAGCTTGCAGGGGGCTTATGGAAACACCATATATTTT.

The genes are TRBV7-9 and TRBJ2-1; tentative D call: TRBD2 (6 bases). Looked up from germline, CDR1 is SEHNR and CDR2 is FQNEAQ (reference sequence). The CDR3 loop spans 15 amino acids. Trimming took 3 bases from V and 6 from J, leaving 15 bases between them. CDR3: CASSLSGTYSNEQFF. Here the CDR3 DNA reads TGTGCCAGCAGCTTGTCCGGGACTTATTCCAATGAGCAGTTCTTC.

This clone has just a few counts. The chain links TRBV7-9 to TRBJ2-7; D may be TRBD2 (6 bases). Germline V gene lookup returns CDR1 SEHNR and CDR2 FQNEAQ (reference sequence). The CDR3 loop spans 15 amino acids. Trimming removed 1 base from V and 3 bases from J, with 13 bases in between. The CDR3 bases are TGTGCCAGCAGCTTAGACGGGAGAGCAAACTACGAGCAGTACTTC. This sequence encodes CASSLDGRANYEQYF. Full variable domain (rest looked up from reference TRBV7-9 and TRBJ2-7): DTGVSQNPRHKITKRGQNVTFRCDPISEHNRLYWYRQTLGQGPEFLTYFQNEAQLEKSRLLSDRFSAERPKGSFSTLEIQRTEQGDSAMYLCASSLDGRANYEQYFGPGTRLTVT.

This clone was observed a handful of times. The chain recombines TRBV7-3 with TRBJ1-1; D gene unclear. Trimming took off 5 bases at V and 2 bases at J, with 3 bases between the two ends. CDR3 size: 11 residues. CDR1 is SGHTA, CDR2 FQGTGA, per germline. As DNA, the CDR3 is TGTGCCAGCAGCCTTAACACTGAAGCTTTCTTT. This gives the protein CASSLNTEAFF.

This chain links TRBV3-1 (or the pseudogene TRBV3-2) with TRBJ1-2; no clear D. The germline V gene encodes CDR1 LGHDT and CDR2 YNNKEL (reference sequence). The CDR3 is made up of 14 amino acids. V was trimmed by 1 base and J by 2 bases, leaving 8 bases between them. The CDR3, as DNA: TGTGCCAGCAGCCAAGGGACTCGGAACTATGGCTACACCTTC. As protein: CASSQGTRNYGYTF.

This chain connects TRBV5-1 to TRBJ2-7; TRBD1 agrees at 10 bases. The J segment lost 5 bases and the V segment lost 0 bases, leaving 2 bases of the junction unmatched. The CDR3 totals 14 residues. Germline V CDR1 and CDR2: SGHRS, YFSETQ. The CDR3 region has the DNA TGCGCCAGCAGCTTGGGAGGGACAGGGGACGAGCAGTACTTC. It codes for CASSLGGTGDEQYF.

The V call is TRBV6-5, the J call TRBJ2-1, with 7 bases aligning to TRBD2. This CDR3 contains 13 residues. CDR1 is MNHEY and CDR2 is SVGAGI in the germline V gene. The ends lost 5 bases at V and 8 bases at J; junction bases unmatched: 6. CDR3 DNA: TGTGCCAGCAGTCGACTAGCTGTGTATGAGCAGTTCTTC. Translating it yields CASSRLAVYEQFF.

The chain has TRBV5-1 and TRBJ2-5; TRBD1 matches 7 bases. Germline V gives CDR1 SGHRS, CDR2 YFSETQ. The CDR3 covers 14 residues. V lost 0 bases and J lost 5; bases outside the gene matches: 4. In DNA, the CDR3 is TGCGCCAGCAGCTTGGGAGGGGGCGGTGAGACCCAGTACTTC. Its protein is CASSLGGGGETQYF. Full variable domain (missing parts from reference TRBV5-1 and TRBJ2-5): KAGVTQTPRYLIKTRGQQVTLSCSPISGHRSVSWYQQTPGQGLQFLFEYFSETQRNKGNFPGRFSGRQFSNSRSEMNVSTLELGDSALYLCASSLGGGGETQYFGPGTRLLVL.

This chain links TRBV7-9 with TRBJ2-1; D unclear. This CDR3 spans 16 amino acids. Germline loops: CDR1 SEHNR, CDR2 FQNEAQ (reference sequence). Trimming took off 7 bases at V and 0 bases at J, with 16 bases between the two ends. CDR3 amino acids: CASNPIRVSSYNEQFF. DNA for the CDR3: TGTGCCAGCAATCCAATTAGGGTTAGCTCCTACAATGAGCAGTTCTTC.

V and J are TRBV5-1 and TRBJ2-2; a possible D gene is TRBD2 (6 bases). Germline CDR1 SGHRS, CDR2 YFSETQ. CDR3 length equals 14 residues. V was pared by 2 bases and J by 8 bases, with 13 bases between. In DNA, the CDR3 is TGCGCCAGCAGCTTACTAGCCTACTCTGGGGAGCTGTTTTTT. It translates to CASSLLAYSGELFF. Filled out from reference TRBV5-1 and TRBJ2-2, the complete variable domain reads KAGVTQTPRYLIKTRGQQVTLSCSPISGHRSVSWYQQTPGQGLQFLFEYFSETQRNKGNFPGRFSGRQFSNSRSEMNVSTLELGDSALYLCASSLLAYSGELFFGEGSRLTVL.

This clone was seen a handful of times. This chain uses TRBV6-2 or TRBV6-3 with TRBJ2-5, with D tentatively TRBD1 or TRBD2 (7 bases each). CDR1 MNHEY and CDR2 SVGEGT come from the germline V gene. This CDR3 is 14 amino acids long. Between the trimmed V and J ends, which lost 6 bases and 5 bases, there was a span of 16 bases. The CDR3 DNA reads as TGTGCCAGCAGCAGGGGGGGGGACCCTGAGACCCAGTACTTC. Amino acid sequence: CASSRGGDPETQYF.

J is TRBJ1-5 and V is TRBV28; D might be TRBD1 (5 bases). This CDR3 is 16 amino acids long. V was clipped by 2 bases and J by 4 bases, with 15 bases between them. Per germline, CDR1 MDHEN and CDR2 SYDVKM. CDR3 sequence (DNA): TGTGCCAGCAGTTTAGGAGGGGCCACCTGGAATCAGCCCCAGCATTTT. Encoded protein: CASSLGGATWNQPQHF.

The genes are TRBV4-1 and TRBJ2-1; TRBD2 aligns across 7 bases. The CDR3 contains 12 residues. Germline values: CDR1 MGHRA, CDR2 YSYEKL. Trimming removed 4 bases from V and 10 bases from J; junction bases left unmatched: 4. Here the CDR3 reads CASSPLSGEQFF. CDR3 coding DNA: TGCGCCAGCAGCCCCCTTAGCGGGGAGCAGTTCTTC.

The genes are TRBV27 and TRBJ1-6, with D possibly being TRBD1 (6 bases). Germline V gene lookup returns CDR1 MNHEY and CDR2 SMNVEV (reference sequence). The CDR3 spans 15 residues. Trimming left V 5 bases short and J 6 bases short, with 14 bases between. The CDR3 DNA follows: TGTGCCAGCAGTCTTCTGACAGGAAGTAATTCACCCCTCCACTTT. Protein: CASSLLTGSNSPLHF.

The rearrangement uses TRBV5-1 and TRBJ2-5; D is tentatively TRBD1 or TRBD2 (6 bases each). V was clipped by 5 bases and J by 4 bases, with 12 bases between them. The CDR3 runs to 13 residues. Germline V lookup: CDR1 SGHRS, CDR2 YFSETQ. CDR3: CASSEQGLETQYF. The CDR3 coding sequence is TGCGCCAGCAGTGAACAGGGACTAGAGACCCAGTACTTC. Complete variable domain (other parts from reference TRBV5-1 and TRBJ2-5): KAGVTQTPRYLIKTRGQQVTLSCSPISGHRSVSWYQQTPGQGLQFLFEYFSETQRNKGNFPGRFSGRQFSNSRSEMNVSTLELGDSALYLCASSEQGLETQYFGPGTRLLVL.